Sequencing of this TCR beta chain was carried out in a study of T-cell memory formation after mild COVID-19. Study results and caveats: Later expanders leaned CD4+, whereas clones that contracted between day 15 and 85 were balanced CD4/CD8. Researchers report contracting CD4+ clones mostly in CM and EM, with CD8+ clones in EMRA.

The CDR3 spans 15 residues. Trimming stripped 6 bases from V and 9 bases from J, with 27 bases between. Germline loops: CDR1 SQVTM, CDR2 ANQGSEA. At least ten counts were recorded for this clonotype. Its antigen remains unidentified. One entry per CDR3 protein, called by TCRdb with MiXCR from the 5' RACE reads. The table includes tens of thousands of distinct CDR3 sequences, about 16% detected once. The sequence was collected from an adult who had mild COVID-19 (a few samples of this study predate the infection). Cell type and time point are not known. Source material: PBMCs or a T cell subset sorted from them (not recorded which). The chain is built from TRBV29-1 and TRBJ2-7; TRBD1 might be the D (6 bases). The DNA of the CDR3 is TGCAGCGTCGCAAGTGCGACAGGTGCCTCTACTGGGCAGTACTTC. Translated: CSVASATGASTGQYF.